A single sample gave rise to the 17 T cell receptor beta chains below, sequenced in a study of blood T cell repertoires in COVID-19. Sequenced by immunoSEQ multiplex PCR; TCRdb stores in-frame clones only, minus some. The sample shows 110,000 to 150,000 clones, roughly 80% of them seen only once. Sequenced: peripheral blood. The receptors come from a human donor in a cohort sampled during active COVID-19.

The CDR3 spells CASSPPVQGGNNEQFF. In DNA, the CDR3 is TGTGCCAGCTCACCACCGGTTCAAGGCGGTAACAATGAGCAGTTCTTC. The chain combines TRBV18 with TRBJ2-1, with D unresolved. V shed 0 bases and J shed 5 bases, with 14 bases lying between them. The CDR3 has 16 amino acids. Per germline, CDR1 KGHSH and CDR2 LQKENI.

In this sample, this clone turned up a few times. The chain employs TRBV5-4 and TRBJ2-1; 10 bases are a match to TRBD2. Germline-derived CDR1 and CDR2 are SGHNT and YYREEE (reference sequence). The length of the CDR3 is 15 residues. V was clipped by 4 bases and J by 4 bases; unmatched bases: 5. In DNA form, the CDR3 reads TGTGCCAGCAGCCAAACTAGCGGGGCTTACAATGAGCAGTTCTTC. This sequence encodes CASSQTSGAYNEQFF.

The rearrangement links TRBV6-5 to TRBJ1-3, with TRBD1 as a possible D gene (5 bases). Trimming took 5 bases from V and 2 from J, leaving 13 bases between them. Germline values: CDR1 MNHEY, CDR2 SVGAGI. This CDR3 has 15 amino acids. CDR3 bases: TGTGCCAGCAGTCGCCCGGGGGGAACTGGAAACACCATATATTTT. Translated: CASSRPGGTGNTIYF.

DNA of the CDR3: TGTGCCAGCAGTACCACAGAGTACAATGAGCAGTTCTTC. As protein: CASSTTEYNEQFF. The rearrangement uses TRBV2 and TRBJ2-1, with D hard to call. The germline V gene encodes CDR1 SNHLY and CDR2 FYNNEI. V shed 5 bases and J shed 4 bases, with 9 bases lying between them. The CDR3 sequence is 13 residues long. Full variable domain (rest looked up from reference TRBV2 and TRBJ2-1): EPEVTQTPSHQVTQMGQEVILRCVPISNHLYFYWYRQILGQKVEFLVSFYNNEISEKSEIFDDQFSVERPDGSNFTLKIRSTKLEDSAMYFCASSTTEYNEQFFGPGTRLTVL.

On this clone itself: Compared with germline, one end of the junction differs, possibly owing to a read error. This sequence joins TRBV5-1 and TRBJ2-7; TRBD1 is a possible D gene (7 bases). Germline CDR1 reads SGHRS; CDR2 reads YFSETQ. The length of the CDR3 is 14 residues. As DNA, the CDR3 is TGCGCCAGCGACGGCGGGGCGCCGGGACAGACTCCCGACTTC. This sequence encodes CASDGGAPGQTPDF.

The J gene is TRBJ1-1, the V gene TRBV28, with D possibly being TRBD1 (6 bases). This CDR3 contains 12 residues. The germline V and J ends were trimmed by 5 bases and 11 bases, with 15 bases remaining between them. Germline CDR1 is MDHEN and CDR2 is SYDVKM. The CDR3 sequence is CASSRGYQWAFF. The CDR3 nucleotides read TGTGCCAGCAGTAGGGGGTATCAGTGGGCTTTCTTT.

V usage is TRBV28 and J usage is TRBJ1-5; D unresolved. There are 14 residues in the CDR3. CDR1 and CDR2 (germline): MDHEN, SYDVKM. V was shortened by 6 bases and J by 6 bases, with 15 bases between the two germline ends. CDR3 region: CASSRSLDGQPQHF. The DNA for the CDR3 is TGTGCCAGCAGCCGCTCATTAGATGGTCAGCCCCAGCATTTT.

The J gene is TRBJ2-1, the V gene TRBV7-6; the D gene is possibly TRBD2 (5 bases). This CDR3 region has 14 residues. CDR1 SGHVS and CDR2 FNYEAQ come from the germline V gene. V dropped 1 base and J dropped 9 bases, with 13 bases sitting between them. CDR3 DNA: TGTGCCAGCAGCTTAGAATACGGGGTGGGTGAGCAGTTCTTC. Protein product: CASSLEYGVGEQFF.

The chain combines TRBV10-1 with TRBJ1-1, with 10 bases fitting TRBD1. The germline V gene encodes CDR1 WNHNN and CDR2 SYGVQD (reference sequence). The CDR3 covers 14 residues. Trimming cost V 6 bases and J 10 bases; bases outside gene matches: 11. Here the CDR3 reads CASSENPGQGTAFF. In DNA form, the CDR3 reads TGCGCCAGCAGCGAGAATCCGGGACAGGGGACAGCTTTCTTT.

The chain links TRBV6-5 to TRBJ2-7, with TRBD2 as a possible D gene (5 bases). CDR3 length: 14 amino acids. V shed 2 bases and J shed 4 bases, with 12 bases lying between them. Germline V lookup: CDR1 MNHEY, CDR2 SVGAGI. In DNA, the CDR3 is TGTGCCAGCAGTTACGGTATAGGGAGTTACGAGCAGTACTTC. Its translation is CASSYGIGSYEQYF.

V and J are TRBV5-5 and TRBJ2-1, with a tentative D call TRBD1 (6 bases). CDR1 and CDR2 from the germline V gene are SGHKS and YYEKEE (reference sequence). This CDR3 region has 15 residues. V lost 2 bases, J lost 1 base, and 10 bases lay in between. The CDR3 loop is CASSLRDISYNEQFF. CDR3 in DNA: TGTGCCAGCAGCTTAAGGGACATTTCCTACAATGAGCAGTTCTTC.

The CDR3 loop reads CASSQFGGNQPQHF. The CDR3 nucleotides read TGCGCCAGCAGCCAGTTCGGGGGCAATCAGCCCCAGCATTTT. The V call is TRBV4-1, the J call TRBJ1-5; no firm D call. V lost 3 bases and J 2 bases, leaving 8 bases between the germline ends. Germline CDR1 and CDR2: MGHRA and YSYEKL. The CDR3 spans 14 residues.

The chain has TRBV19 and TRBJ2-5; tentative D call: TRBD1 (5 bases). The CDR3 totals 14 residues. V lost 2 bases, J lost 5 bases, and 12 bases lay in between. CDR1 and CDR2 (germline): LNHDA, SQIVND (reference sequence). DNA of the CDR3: TGTGCCAGTAGTATACGCCTCAGGGTGGAGACCCAGTACTTC. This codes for CASSIRLRVETQYF.

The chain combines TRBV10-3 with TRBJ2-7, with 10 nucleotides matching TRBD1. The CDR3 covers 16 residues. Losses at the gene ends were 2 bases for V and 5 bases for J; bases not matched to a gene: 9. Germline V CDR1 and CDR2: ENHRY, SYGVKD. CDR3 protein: CAISEGVGTGAHEQYF. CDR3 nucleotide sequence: TGTGCCATCAGTGAGGGGGTAGGGACAGGGGCGCACGAGCAGTACTTC.

The CDR3 spells CASSESIRGNEQFF. CDR3 sequence (DNA): TGCGCCAGCAGTGAGTCGATTAGGGGGAATGAGCAGTTCTTC. This rearrangement joins TRBV10-1 to TRBJ2-1; possible D gene TRBD1, 6 bases. This CDR3 is 14 amino acids long. Germline assignment: CDR1 WNHNN and CDR2 SYGVQD (reference sequence). Trimming took off 0 bases at V and 7 bases at J, with 10 bases between the two ends.

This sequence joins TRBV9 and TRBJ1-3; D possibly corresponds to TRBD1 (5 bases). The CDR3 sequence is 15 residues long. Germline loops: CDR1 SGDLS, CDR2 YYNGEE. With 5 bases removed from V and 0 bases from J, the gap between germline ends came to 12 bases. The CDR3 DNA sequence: TGTGCCAGCAGTGGCCCAGGGTACTCTGGAAACACCATATATTTT. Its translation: CASSGPGYSGNTIYF.

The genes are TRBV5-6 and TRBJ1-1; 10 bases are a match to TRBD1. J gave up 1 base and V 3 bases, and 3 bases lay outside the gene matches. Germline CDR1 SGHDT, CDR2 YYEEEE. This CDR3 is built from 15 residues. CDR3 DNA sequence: TGTGCCAGCAGCTGGCGGACAGGGGGGAACACTGAAGCTTTCTTT. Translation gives CASSWRTGGNTEAFF.